A single sample gave rise to the 3 T cell receptor beta chains below, sequenced in a study of human T cells and chemical hapten exposure. Each CDR3 protein is one row after TCRdb ran MiXCR on the RACE reads. This sample carries fewer than 100,000 distinct CDR3 sequences, around 10% of them seen once, and the ten largest clones take roughly 1.5%. Time point described: patch test 2, 6 weeks after DPC sensitization. The treatment was: therapeutic diphenylcyclopropenone sensitization with weekly scalp DPC. Source: whole blood, taken in connection with sensitization to the hapten diphenylcyclopropenone (DPC). The receptors shown here come from a man younger than 30 with alopecia areata. Some clones in this sample may be carry-over from other donors' samples.

This clonotype showed up many times. The J gene is TRBJ1-2, the V gene TRBV7-9; D is undetermined. The CDR3 is 14 amino acids. V was pared by 0 bases and J by 10 bases, with 15 bases between. Germline values: CDR1 SEHNR, CDR2 FQNEAQ (reference sequence). CDR3 nucleotide sequence: TGTGCCAGCAGCTTAGCTTCAGGAGGAGGGCCCTACACCTTC. It is translated as CASSLASGGGPYTF.

The gene calls are TRBV5-4 and TRBJ2-3; 10 bases are shared with TRBD2. Trimming cost V 4 bases and J 3 bases; bases outside gene matches: 5. Germline V CDR1 and CDR2: SGHNT, YYREEE (reference sequence). CDR3 length: 15 residues. The CDR3 DNA reads as TGTGCCAGCAGCGGAGCGGGGGGGCGAACAGATACGCAGTATTTT. This gives the protein CASSGAGGRTDTQYF.

This clonotype came up a few times. The chain uses TRBV4-3 and TRBJ2-5; 10 bases are shared with TRBD1. The CDR3 has 16 amino acids. V gave up 0 bases and J gave up 1 base; unmatched junction bases: 2. Germline CDR1 and CDR2: LGHNA and YSLEER. The CDR3 protein is CASSQDGTGVQETQYF. CDR3 in DNA: TGCGCCAGCAGCCAAGACGGGACAGGGGTCCAAGAGACCCAGTACTTC.